The TCR beta chain under discussion was sequenced for a study of CD8+CD57+ T cells in acquired aplastic anemia. Study details: Sorting CD4+ and CD8+ cells gave DNA averaging approximately 3 ug. Reads per healthy sample averaged about 10 million (CD4+) and 11.0 million (CD8+). Study conclusions and caveats: Twenty-nine CD8+ CDR3 sequences were shared between patients and controls. Patients were compared with controls for CD8+ Simpson's diversity, and no significant difference emerged.

Researchers used genomic DNA as the template to profile TCR beta VDJ and CDR3. TCRdb processed the reads anew with MiXCR; each CDR3 protein has one entry. The table has fewer than 250,000 distinct CDR3 sequences, roughly 56% seen once. V lost 4 bases to trimming and J lost 5 bases, with 14 bases between them. In germline, CDR1 is LGHNA, CDR2 YSLEER. The CDR3 is made up of 14 amino acids. This clonotype was seen at least ten times. Its cognate antigen is unknown. This clonotype was sampled from a human donor in good health, serving as a control. The chain uses TRBV4-3 and TRBJ1-1; D uncertain. Input material: sorted CD4+, CD8+, or CD8+CD57+ T cells (not recorded which) from PBMCs. In DNA, the CDR3 is TGCGCCAGCAGCCCCGGAGAACGGTTGACTGAAGCTTTCTTT. It translates to CASSPGERLTEAFF.